This TCR beta chain was observed in a study of shared clonotypes between healthy human individuals. Study summary: Donors had three CD4 naive, three CD4 memory, two CD8 naive and one CD8 memory plate apiece.

Only in-frame clones appear in the TCRdb table, and some are missing; sequencing was by immunoSEQ multiplex PCR. The data hold some 2,500,000 clones, with approximately 93% observed a single time. CDR3 size: 15 residues. Germline CDR1 LNHDA, CDR2 SQIVND (reference sequence). The germline V and J ends were trimmed by 6 bases and 5 bases, with 19 bases remaining between them. Sequencing was performed on naive CD4+ T cells from PBMCs. The sample's subset: CD45RA+ positively selected. The receptor comes from a man between 18 and 29 years old in good health. Some clones in this sample may be carry-over from other donors' samples. The V gene is TRBV19, the J gene TRBJ1-1; D perhaps matches TRBD1 (5 bases). The CDR3 region has the DNA TGTGCCAGTAGAACAGGTTCCGTTACCTTAACTGAAGCTTTCTTT. Amino acid sequence: CASRTGSVTLTEAFF.